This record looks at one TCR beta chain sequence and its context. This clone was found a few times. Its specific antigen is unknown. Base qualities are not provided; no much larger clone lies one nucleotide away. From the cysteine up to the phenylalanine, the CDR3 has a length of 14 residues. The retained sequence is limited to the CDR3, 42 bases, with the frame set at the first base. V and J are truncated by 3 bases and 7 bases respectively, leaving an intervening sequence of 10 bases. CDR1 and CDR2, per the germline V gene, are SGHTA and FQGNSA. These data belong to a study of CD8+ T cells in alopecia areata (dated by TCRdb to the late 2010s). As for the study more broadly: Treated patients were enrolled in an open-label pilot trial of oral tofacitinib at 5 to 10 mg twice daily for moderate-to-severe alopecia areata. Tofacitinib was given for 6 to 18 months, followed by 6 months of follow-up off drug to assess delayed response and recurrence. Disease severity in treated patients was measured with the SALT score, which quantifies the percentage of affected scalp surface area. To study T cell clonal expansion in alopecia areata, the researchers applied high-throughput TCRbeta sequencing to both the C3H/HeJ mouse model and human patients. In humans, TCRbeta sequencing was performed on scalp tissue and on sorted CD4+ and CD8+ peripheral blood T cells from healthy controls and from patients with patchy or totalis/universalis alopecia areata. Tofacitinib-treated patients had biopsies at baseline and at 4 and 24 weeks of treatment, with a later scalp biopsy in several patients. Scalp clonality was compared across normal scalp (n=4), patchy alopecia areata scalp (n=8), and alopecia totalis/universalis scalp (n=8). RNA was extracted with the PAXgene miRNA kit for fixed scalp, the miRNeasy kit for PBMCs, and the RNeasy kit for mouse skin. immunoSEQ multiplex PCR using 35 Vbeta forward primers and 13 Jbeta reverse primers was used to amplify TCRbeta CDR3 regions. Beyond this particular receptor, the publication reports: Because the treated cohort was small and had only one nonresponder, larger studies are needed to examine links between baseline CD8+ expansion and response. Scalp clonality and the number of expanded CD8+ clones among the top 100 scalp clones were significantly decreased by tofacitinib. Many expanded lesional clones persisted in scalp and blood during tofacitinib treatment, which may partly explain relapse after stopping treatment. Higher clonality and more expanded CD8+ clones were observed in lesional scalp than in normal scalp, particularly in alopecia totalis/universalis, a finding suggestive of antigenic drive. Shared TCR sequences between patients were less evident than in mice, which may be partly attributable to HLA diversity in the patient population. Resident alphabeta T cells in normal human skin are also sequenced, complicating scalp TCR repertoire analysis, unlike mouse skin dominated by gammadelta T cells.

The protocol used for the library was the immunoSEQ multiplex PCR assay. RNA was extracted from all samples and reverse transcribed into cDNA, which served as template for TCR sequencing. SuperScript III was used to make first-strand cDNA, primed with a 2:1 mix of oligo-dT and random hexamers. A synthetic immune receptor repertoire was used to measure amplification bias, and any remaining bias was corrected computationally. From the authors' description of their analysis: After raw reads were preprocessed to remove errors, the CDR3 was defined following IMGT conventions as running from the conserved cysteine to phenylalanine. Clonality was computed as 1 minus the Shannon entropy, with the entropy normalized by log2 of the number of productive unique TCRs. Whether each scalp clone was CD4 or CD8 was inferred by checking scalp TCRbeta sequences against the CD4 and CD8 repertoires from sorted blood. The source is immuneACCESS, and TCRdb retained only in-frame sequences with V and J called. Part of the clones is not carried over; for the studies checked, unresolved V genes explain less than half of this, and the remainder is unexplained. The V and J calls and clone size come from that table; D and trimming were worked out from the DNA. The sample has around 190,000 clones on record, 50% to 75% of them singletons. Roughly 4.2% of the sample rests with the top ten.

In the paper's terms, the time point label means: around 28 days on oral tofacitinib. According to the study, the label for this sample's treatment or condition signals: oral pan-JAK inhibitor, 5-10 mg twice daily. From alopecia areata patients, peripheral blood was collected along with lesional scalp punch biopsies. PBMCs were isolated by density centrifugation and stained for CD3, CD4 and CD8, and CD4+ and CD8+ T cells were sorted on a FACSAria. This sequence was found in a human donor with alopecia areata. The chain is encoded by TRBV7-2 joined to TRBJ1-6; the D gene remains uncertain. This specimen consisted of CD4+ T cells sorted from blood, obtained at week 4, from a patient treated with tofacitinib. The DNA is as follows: TGTGCCAGCAGCTTCAGGAGGTCGAATTCACCCCTCCACTTT. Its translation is CASSFRRSNSPLHF. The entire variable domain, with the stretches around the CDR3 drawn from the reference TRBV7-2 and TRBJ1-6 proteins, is GAGVSQSPSNKVTEKGKDVELRCDPISGHTALYWYRQSLGQGLEFLIYFQGNSAPDKSGLPSDRFSAERTGGSVSTLTIQRTQQEDSAVYLCASSFRRSNSPLHFGNGTRLTVT.